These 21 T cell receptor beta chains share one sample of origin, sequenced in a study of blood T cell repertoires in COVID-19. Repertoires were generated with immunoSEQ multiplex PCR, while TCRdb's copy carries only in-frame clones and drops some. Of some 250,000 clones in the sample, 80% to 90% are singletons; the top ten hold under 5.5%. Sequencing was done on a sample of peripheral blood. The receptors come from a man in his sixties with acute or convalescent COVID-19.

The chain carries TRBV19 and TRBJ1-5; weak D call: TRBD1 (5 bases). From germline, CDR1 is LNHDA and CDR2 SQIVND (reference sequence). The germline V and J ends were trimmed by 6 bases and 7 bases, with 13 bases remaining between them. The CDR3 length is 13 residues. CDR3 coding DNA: TGTGCCAGTAGCCAGCAGGGAACCCAGCCCCAGCATTTT. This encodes CASSQQGTQPQHF.

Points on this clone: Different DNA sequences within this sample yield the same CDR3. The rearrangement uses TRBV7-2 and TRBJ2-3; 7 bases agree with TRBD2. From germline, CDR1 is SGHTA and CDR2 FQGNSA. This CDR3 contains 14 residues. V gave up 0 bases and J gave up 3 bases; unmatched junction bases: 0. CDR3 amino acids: CASSLAGGTDTQYF. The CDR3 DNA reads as TGTGCCAGCAGCTTAGCGGGAGGGACAGATACGCAGTATTTT.

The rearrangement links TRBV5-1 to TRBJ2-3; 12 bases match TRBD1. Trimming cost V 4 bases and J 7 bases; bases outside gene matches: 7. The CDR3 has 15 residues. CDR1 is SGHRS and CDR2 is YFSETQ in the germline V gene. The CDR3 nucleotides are TGCGCCAGCAGCATAACTGGGACAGGGGGCAATACGCAGTATTTT. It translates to CASSITGTGGNTQYF.

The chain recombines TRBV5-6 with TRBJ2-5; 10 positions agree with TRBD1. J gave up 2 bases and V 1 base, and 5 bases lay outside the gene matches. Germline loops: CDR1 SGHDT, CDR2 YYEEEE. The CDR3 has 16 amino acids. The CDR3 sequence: CASSLTWDRGQETQYF. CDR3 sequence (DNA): TGTGCCAGCAGCTTGACTTGGGACAGGGGTCAAGAGACCCAGTACTTC.

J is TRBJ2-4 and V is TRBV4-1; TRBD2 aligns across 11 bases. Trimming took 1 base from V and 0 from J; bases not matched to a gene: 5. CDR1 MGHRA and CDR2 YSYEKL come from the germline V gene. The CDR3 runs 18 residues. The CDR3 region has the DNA TGCGCCAGCAGCCAAGGACTAGCGGGGCTAATAGCCAAAAACATTCAGTACTTC. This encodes CASSQGLAGLIAKNIQYF.

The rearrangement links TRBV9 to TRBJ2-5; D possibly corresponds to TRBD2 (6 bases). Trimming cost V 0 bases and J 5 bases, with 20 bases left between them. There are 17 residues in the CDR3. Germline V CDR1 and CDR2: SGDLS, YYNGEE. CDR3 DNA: TGTGCCAGCAGCGTAGGATGGGGAGCCCGGGCGGGGGAGACCCAGTACTTC. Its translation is CASSVGWGARAGETQYF.

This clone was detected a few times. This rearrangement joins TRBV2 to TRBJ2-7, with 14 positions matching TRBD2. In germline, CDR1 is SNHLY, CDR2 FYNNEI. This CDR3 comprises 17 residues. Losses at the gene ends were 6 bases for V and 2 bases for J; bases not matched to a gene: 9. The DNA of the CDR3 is TGTGCCAGCAGGTACGGGACTAGCGGGAGAACTCCCTACGAGCAGTACTTC. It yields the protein CASRYGTSGRTPYEQYF.

CDR3: CAISEETATSTDTQYF. The CDR3 DNA reads TGTGCCATCAGTGAGGAGACAGCAACTAGCACAGATACGCAGTATTTT. The genes are TRBV10-3 and TRBJ2-3; D is perhaps TRBD1 (5 bases). Per the germline V gene, CDR1 is ENHRY and CDR2 is SYGVKD. V was clipped by 2 bases and J by 0 bases, with 12 bases between them. The length of the CDR3 is 16 residues.

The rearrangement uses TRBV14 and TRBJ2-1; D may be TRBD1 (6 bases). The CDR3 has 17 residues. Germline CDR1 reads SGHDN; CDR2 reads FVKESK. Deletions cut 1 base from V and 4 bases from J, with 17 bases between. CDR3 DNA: TGTGCCAGCAGCCAAGGGGAAGCAGGGGTAGGATACAATGAGCAGTTCTTC. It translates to CASSQGEAGVGYNEQFF.

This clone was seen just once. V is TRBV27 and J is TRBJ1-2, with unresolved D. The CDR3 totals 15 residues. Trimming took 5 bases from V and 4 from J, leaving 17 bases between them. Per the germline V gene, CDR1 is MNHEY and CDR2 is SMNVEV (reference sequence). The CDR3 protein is CASSPNGDSRYGYTF. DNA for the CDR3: TGTGCCAGCAGTCCCAACGGGGATTCCCGCTATGGCTACACCTTC.

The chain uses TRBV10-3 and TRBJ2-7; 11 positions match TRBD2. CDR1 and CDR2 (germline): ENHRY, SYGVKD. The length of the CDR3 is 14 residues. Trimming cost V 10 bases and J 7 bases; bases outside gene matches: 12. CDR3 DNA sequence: TGTGCCAGTTCCCTTAGCGGGAGGGCCGAAGAGCAGTACTTC. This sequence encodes CASSLSGRAEEQYF.

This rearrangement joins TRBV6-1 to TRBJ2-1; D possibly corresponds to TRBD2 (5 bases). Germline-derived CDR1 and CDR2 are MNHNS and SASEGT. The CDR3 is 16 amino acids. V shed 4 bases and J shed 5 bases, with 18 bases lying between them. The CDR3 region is CASSAGLPQGNNEQFF. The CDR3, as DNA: TGTGCCAGCAGTGCCGGACTCCCGCAAGGTAACAATGAGCAGTTCTTC.

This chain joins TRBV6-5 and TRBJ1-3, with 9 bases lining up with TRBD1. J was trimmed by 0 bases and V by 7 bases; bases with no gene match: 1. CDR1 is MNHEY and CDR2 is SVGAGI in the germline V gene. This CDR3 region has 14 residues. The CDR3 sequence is CASTTGGSGNTIYF. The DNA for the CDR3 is TGTGCCAGCACGACAGGGGGCTCTGGAAACACCATATATTTT.

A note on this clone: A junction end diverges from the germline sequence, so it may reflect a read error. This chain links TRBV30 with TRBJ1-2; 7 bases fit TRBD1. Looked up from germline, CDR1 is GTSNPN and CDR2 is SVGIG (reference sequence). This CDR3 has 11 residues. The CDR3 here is CAWRSGTDFPF. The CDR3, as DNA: TGTGCCTGGAGGTCCGGGACAGATTTCCCCTTC.

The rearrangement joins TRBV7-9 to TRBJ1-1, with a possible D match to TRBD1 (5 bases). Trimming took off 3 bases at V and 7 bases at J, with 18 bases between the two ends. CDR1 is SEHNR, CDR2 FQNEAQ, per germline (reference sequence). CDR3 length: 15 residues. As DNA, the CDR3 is TGTGCCAGCAGCTTCAGCCCCGACAGAAAAATTGAAGCTTTCTTT. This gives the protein CASSFSPDRKIEAFF.

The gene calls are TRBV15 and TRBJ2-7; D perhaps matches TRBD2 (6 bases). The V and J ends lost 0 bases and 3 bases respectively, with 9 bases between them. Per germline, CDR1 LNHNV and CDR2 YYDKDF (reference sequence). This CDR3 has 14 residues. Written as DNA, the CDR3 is TGTGCCACCAGCAGAGAACTAGCAGGCTACGAGCAGTACTTC. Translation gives CATSRELAGYEQYF.

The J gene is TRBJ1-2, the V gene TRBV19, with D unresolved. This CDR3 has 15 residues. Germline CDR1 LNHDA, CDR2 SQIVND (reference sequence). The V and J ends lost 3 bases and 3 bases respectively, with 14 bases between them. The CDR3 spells CASSIWAENHYGYTF. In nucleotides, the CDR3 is TGTGCCAGTAGTATTTGGGCAGAAAACCACTATGGCTACACCTTC.

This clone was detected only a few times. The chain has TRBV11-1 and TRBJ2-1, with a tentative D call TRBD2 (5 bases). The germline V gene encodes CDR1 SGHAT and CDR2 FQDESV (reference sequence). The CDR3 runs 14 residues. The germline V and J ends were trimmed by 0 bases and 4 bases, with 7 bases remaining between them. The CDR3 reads CASSLAGIYNEQFF. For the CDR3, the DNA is TGTGCCAGCAGCTTAGCCGGGATTTACAATGAGCAGTTCTTC.

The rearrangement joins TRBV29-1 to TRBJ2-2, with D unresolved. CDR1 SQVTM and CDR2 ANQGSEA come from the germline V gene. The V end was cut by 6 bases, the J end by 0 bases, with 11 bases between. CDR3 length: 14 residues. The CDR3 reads CSVTAVANTGELFF. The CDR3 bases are TGCAGCGTCACCGCGGTGGCGAACACCGGGGAGCTGTTTTTT.

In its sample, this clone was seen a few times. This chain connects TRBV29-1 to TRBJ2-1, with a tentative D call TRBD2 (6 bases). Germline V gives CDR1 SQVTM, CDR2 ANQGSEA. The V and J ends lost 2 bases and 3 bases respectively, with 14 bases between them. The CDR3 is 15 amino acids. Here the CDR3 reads CSVESGTGGYNEQFF. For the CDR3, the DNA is TGCAGCGTTGAAAGTGGGACTGGGGGCTACAATGAGCAGTTCTTC.

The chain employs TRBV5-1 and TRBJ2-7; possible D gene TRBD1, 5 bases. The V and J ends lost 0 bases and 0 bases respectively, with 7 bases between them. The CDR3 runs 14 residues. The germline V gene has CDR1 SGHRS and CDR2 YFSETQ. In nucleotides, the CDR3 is TGCGCCAGCAGCTTGGGACAGAACTCCTACGAGCAGTACTTC. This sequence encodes CASSLGQNSYEQYF.